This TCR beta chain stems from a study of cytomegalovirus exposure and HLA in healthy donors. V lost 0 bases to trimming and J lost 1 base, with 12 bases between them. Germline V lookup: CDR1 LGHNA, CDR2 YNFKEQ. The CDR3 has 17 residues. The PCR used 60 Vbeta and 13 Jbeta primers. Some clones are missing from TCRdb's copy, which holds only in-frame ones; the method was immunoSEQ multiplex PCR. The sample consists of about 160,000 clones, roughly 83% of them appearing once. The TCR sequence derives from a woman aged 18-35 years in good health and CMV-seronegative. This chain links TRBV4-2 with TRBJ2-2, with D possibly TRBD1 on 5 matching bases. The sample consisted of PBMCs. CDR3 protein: CASSQETAQGNTGELFF. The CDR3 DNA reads TGTGCCAGCAGCCAAGAAACCGCGCAGGGGAACACCGGGGAGCTGTTTTTT.